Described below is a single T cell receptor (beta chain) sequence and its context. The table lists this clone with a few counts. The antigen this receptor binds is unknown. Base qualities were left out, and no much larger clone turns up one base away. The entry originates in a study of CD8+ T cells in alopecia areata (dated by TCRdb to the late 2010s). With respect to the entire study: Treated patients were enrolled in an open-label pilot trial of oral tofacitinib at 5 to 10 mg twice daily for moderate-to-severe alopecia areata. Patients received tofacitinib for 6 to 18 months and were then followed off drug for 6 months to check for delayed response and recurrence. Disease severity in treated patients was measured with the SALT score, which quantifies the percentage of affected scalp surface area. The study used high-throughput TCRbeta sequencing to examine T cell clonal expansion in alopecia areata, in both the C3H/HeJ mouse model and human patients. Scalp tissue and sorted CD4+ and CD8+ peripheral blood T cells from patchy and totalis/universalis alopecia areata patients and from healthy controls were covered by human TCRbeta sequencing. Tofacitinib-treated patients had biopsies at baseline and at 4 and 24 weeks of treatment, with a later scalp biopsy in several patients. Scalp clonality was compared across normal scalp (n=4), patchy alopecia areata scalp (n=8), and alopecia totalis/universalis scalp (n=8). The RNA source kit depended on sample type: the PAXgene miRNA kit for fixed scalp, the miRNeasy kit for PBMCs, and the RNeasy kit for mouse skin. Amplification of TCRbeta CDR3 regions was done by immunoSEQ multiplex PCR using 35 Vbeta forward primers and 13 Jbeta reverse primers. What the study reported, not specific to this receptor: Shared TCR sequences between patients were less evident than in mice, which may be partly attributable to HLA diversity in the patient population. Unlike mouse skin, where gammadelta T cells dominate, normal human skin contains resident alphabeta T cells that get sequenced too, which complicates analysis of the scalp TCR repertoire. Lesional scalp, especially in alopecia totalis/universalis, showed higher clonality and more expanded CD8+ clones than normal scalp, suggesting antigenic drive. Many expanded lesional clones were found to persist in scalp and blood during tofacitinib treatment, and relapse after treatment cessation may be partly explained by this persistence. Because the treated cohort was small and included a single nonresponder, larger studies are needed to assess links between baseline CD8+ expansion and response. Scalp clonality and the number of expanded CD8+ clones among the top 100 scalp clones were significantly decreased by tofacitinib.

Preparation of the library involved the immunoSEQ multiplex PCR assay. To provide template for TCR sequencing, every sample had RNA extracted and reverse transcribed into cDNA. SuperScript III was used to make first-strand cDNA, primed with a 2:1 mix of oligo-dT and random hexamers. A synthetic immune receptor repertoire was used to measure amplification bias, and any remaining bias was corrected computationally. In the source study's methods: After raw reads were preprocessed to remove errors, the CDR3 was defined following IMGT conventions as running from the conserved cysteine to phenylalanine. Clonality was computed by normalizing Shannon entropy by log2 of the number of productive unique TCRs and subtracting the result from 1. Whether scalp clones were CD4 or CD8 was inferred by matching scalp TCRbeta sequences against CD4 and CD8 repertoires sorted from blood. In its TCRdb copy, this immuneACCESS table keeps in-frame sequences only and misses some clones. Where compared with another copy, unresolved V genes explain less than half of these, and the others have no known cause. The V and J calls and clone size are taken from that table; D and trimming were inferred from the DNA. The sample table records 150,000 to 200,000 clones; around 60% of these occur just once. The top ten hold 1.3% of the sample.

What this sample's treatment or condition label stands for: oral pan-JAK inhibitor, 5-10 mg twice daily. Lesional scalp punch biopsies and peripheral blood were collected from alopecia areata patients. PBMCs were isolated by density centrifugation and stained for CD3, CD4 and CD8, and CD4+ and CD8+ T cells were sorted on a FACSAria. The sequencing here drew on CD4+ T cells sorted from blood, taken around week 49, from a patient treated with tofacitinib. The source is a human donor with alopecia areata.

CDR3 loop: CSVKGQGRNEQFF. The DNA reads TGCAGCGTGAAGGGACAGGGAAGAAATGAGCAGTTCTTC. The sequence joins TRBV29-1 to TRBJ2-1, with 9 bases in between that match TRBD1. V trim: 6 bases; J trim: 7 bases; unmatched bases: 7. For CDR1 and CDR2, the germline V gene lists SQVTM and ANQGSEA. The CDR3 has 13 amino acids, counting the end cysteine and phenylalanine. Just CDR3 DNA is preserved here, 39 bases in frame from base 1.